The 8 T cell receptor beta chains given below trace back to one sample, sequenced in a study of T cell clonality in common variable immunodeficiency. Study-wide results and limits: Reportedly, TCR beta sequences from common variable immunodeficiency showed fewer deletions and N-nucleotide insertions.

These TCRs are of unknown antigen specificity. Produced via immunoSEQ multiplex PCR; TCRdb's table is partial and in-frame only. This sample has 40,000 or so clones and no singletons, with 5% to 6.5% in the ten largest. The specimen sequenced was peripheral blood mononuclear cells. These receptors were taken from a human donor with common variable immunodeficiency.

The sequenced part of the CDR3 DNA is TGTGCCAGTAGTATTCCCGGTGCGAGGACC. It specifies CASSIPGART. The complete CDR3 sequence is CASSIPGARTQYF. The J gene is TRBJ2-5, the V gene TRBV19, with D unresolved. The sequenced fragment ends 3 residues before the CDR3 boundary, so the rest is inferred from the germline J gene. Germline CDR1 LNHDA, CDR2 SQIVND (reference sequence). CDR3 size: 13 residues. Deletions cut 3 bases from V and 7 bases from J, with 12 bases between.

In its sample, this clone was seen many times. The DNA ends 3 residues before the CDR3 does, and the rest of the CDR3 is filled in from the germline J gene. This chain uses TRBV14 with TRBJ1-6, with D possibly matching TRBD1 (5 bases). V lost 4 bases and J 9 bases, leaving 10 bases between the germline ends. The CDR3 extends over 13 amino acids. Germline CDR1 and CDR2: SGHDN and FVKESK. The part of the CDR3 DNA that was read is TGTGCCAGCAGCCTTTCCCAGGGTTCACCC. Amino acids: CASSLSQGSP. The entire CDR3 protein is CASSLSQGSPLHF.

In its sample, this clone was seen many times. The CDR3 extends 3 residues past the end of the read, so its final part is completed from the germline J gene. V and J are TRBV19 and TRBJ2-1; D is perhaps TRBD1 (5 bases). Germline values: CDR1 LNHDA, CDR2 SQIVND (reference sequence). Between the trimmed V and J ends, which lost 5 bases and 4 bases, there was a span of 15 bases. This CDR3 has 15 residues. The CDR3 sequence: CASSSARAMYNEQFF. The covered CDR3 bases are TGTGCCAGTAGTTCCGCCAGGGCAATGTACAATGAG.

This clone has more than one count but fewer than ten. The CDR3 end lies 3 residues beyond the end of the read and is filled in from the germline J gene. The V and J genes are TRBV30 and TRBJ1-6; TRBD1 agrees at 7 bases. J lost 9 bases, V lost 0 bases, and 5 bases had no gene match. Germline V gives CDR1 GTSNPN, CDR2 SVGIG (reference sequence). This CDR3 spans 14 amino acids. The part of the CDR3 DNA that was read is TGTGCCTGGAGTGTAGACAGGGATGTTTCACCC. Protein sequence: CAWSVDRDVSP. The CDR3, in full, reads CAWSVDRDVSPLHF.

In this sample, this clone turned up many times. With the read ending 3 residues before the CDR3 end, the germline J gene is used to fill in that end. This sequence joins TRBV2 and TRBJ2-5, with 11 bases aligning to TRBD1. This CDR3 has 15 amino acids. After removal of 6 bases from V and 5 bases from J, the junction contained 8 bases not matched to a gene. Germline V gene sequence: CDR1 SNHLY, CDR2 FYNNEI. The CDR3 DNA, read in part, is TGTGCCAGCAGGGACGGGACAGGGGGAACGGAGACC. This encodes CASRDGTGGTET. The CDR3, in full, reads CASRDGTGGTETQYF.

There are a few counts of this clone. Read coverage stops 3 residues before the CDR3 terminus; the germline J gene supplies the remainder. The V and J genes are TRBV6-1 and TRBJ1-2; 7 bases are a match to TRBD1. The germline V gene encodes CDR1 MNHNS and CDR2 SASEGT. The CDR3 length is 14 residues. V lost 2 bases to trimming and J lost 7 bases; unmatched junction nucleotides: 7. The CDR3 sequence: CASSEIRGRVGYTF. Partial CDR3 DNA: TGTGCCAGCAGTGAAATAAGGGGGCGCGTTGGC.

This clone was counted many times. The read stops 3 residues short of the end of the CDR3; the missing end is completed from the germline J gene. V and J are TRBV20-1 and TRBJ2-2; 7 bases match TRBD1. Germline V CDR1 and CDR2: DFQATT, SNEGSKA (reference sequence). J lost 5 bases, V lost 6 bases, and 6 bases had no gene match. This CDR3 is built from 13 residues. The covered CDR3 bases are TGCAGTGCCAGGGGGACGTGGACCGGGGAG. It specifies CSARGTWTGE. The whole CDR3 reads CSARGTWTGELFF.

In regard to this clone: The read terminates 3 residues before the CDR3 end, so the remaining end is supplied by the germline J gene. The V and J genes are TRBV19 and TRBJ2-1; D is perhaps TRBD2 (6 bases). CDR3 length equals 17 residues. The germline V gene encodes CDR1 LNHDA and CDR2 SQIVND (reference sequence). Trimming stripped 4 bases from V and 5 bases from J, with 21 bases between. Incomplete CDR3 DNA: TGTGCCAGTAGTAATAGCCGGGCTAGCGCTATGAACAATGAG. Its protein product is CASSNSRASAMNNE. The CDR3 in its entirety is CASSNSRASAMNNEQFF.